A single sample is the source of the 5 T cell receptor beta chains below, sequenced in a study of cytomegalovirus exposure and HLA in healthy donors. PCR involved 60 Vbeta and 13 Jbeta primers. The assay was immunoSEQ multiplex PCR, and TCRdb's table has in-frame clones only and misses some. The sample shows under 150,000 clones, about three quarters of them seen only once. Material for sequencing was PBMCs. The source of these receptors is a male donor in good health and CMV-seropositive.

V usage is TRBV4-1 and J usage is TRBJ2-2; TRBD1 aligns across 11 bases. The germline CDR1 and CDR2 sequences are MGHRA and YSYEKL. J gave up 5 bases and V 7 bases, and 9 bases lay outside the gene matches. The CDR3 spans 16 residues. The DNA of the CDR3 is TGCGCCAGCACAGCCGGGACAGGGGGAGGGACCGGGGAGCTGTTTTTT. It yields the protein CASTAGTGGGTGELFF.

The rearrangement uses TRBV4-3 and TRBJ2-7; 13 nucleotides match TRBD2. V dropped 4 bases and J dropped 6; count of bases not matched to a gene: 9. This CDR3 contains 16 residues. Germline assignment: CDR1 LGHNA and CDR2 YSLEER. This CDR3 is CASSLTLAGGPGEQYF. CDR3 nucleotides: TGCGCCAGCAGCCTTACACTAGCGGGAGGGCCGGGCGAGCAGTACTTC.

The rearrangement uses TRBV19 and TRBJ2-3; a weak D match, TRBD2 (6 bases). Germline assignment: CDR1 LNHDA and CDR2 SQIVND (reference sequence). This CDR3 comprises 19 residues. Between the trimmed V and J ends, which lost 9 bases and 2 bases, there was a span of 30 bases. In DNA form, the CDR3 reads TGTGCCAGGTTTCCCCGCCAAACGGGGGAGAGGCCTATCACAGATACGCAGTATTTT. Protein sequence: CARFPRQTGERPITDTQYF. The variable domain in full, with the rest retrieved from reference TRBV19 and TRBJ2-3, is DGGITQSPKYLFRKEGQNVTLSCEQNLNHDAMYWYRQDPGQGLRLIYYSQIVNDFQKGDIAEGYSVSREKKESFPLTVTSAQKNPTAFYLCARFPRQTGERPITDTQYFGPGTRLTVL.

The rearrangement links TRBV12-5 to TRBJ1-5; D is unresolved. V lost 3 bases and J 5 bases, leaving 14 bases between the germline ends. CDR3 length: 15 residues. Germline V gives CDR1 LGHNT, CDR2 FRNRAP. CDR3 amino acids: CASGFSPPGYQPQHF. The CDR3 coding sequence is TGTGCTAGTGGTTTCTCCCCCCCTGGCTATCAGCCCCAGCATTTT.

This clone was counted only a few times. Written as DNA, the CDR3 is TGCAGCGTTGGGGACAATGGAAACACCATATATTTT. Its protein product is CSVGDNGNTIYF. This rearrangement joins TRBV29-1 to TRBJ1-3; tentative D call: TRBD1 (6 bases). The CDR3 is 12 amino acids. Germline CDR1 SQVTM, CDR2 ANQGSEA. Trimming took 4 bases from V and 3 from J, leaving 7 bases between them.